This record concerns one TCR beta chain sequence. The antigen remains unidentified. Trimming shortened V by 4 bases and J by 0 bases, and 16 bases separated the two germline ends. The CDR3 is 17 residues long. Germline assignment: CDR1 SNHLY and CDR2 FYNNEI. The entry originates in a study of vaccination effects on CD4 cells after COVID-19. Findings and limits, study-wide: Late post-vaccination samples showed marked contraction of infection- and vaccine-induced clones.

Clones were read by immunoSEQ multiplex PCR, and TCRdb kept only the in-frame ones, dropping some. The repertoire holds approximately 16,000 clones, about 77% seen once, with roughly 24% in the top ten. In the ViraFEST assay, antigen-specific CD4+ clonotypes were identified by expansion after peptide-pool stimulation. Following an approximately 10-day culture, CD4+ T cells were purified. The cohort was immunized with two doses of either the BNT162b2 or mRNA-1273 vaccine. The chain combines TRBV2 with TRBJ2-4, with a weak D call TRBD1 (6 bases). The source is a human donor who received a COVID-19 vaccine. Sequenced here: CD4+ T cells from PBMCs cultured with HCoV-NL63 spike peptides, sampled after COVID-19 vaccination. The CDR3 DNA follows: TGTGCCAGCAGTGGGGCTTACAGGGAGCCAGCCAAAAACATTCAGTACTTC. It is translated as CASSGAYREPAKNIQYF.